The 21 T cell receptor beta chains in this list originate from one sample, sequenced in a study of T cells in Graves' hyperthyroidism and ophthalmopathy (dated by TCRdb to about 2019). The receptor library was made with multiplex PCR. The sample was run on an Illumina HiSeq 2000. Amplification of TCR beta CDR3 regions was carried out from RNA transcripts. The first round of RT-PCR for the TCR CDR3 was performed with the HTBI primer set and the Qiagen OneStep RT-PCR kit. TCRdb reprocessing: public reads trimmed at Q25 with fastp, clones called with MiXCR, in-frame beta chains kept. Each entry is one CDR3 protein sequence, shown with its most common DNA and genes. This sample holds under 700,000 distinct CDR3 sequences; 16% were observed only once. The ten top clones hold approximately 18% of the sample. The source material was blood. Receptors were obtained from a woman aged 18-29 years with Graves' hyperthyroidism.

This clonotype was detected only a few times. The chain combines TRBV5-6 with TRBJ1-1, with D uncertain. V was trimmed by 7 bases and J by 1 base, leaving 8 bases between them. This CDR3 is 12 amino acids long. Germline CDR1 reads SGHDT; CDR2 reads YYEEEE. This CDR3 is CASRRRNTEAFF. CDR3 coding DNA: TGTGCCAGCCGAAGGAGGAACACTGAAGCTTTCTTT. The complete variable domain, with remaining parts taken from reference TRBV5-6 and TRBJ1-1, reads DAGVTQSPTHLIKTRGQQVTLRCSPKSGHDTVSWYQQALGQGPQFIFQYYEEEERQRGNFPDRFSGHQFPNYSSELNVNALLLGDSALYLCASRRRNTEAFFGQGTRLTVV.

This clonotype came up many times. J is TRBJ2-1 and V is TRBV2; 7 bases line up with TRBD1. This CDR3 has 15 residues. CDR1 and CDR2 (germline): SNHLY, FYNNEI. V gave up 3 bases and J gave up 7 bases; unmatched junction bases: 9. The CDR3 loop reads CASSDRRQGRNEQFF. CDR3 DNA: TGTGCCAGCAGTGATCGCCGACAGGGTCGGAATGAGCAGTTCTTC.

As concerns this clonotype: Since a much larger clone is just one base distant, this may be a read error. This chain uses TRBV6-2 or TRBV6-3 with TRBJ1-2, with TRBD1 as a possible D gene (5 bases). CDR3 length equals 15 residues. Germline CDR1 MNHEY, CDR2 SVGEGT. V shed 6 bases and J shed 0 bases, with 14 bases lying between them. This CDR3 is CASRDYRSTNYGYTF. The CDR3 DNA follows: TGTGCCAGCAGAGACTACAGGTCCACTAACTATGGCTACACCTTC.

The chain employs TRBV20-1 and TRBJ2-7; D ambiguous. The J call is in doubt because the DNA end fits TRBJ2-1 better. The germline CDR1 and CDR2 sequences are DFQATT and SNEGSKA (reference sequence). This CDR3 has 15 residues. The CDR3, as DNA: TGCAGTGCTAGAGATCTGGCTAGGAGCTCCTACGAGCAGTTCTTC. Amino acid sequence: CSARDLARSSYEQFF.

Many counts were recorded for this clonotype. The chain uses TRBV20-1 and TRBJ2-1; D possibly matches TRBD1 or TRBD2 (6 bases each). CDR3 length: 16 amino acids. CDR1 and CDR2 (germline): DFQATT, SNEGSKA (reference sequence). V was clipped by 0 bases and J by 5 bases, with 17 bases between them. CDR3 DNA sequence: TGCAGTGCTAGAGATTTAAGAGGGGGGCCACACAATGAGCAGTTCTTC. It specifies CSARDLRGGPHNEQFF.

This clonotype was seen many times. The rearrangement joins TRBV6-1 to TRBJ1-5; 8 nucleotides line up with TRBD1. This CDR3 contains 16 residues. The V gene's germline CDR1 is MNHNS and CDR2 SASEGT. V dropped 1 base and J dropped 2; count of bases not matched to a gene: 4. CDR3 protein: CASSEGQGTRNQPQHF. The CDR3 DNA is TGTGCCAGCAGTGAAGGACAGGGGACTCGCAATCAGCCCCAGCATTTT.

This clonotype has at least ten counts. The chain has TRBV30 and TRBJ1-5, with a possible D match to TRBD1 (5 bases). Trimming removed 0 bases at V and 7 bases at J, with 10 bases between. CDR3 size: 13 residues. Germline CDR1 GTSNPN, CDR2 SVGIG (reference sequence). The CDR3 is CAWSVGGGQPQHF. CDR3 DNA: TGTGCCTGGAGTGTGGGGGGAGGCCAGCCCCAGCATTTT.

There are many counts of this clonotype. The V gene is TRBV3-1, the J gene TRBJ1-1, with D unclear. Germline V CDR1 and CDR2: LGHDT, YNNKEL (reference sequence). This CDR3 region has 16 residues. Trimming left V 0 bases short and J 0 bases short, with 11 bases between. CDR3 sequence: CASSQEVGVLNTEAFF. CDR3 bases: TGTGCCAGCAGCCAAGAAGTGGGAGTGTTGAACACTGAAGCTTTCTTT.

At least ten counts were recorded for this clonotype. The chain is built from TRBV6-2 or TRBV6-3 and TRBJ2-5, with 8 bases identical to TRBD1. The CDR3 is made up of 13 amino acids. V gave up 5 bases and J gave up 7 bases; unmatched junction bases: 6. In germline, CDR1 is MNHEY, CDR2 SVGEGT. The CDR3 here is CASSPGTGLTQYF. The DNA of the CDR3 is TGTGCCAGCAGTCCCGGGACAGGATTGACCCAGTACTTC.

This clonotype was found many times. The chain recombines TRBV12-3 or TRBV12-4 with TRBJ2-7; D tentatively reads TRBD1 or TRBD2 (7 bases each). V was clipped by 5 bases and J by 5 bases, with 13 bases between them. The CDR3 is 13 residues long. CDR3 loop: CASSPRGGDEQYF. The CDR3 bases are TGTGCCAGCAGTCCCAGGGGGGGCGACGAGCAGTACTTC.

The chain uses TRBV12-3 or TRBV12-4 and TRBJ1-5; maybe TRBD1 (6 bases). With 4 bases removed from V and 7 bases from J, the gap between germline ends came to 8 bases. CDR3 length equals 12 residues. The CDR3 DNA reads as TGTGCCAGCAGTTCCACAGGGCAGCCCCAGCATTTT. Its protein is CASSSTGQPQHF.

This clonotype was seen ten or more times. The chain has TRBV28 and TRBJ2-1; 10 nucleotides match TRBD2. Germline CDR1 reads MDHEN; CDR2 reads SYDVKM. J gave up 6 bases and V 4 bases, and 9 bases lay outside the gene matches. The CDR3 has 16 residues. The CDR3 spells CASSSSGSWYSNEQFF. The CDR3 bases are TGTGCCAGCAGTTCTAGCGGGAGTTGGTATAGCAATGAGCAGTTCTTC.

In this sample, this clonotype turned up many times. This chain connects TRBV28 to TRBJ1-1, with 7 bases aligning to TRBD1. Germline CDR1 is MDHEN and CDR2 is SYDVKM. CDR3 length: 14 residues. The trim removed 5 bases at V and 4 bases at J, leaving 7 bases unmatched. The CDR3 protein is CASSPLQGSTEAFF. CDR3 coding DNA: TGTGCCAGCAGTCCCTTACAGGGGTCCACTGAAGCTTTCTTT.

This clonotype was detected many times. The rearrangement links TRBV7-9 to TRBJ2-7; 7 nucleotides line up with TRBD2. V trimming: 6 bases; J trimming: 1 base; junction bases outside the gene matches: 3. The CDR3 extends over 13 amino acids. Germline assignment: CDR1 SEHNR and CDR2 FQNEAQ (reference sequence). This CDR3 reads CASRGGSSYEQYF. The CDR3 DNA follows: TGTGCCAGCAGGGGGGGGTCATCCTACGAGCAGTACTTC. The full variable domain, in which reference TRBV7-9 and TRBJ2-7 provide the parts outside the CDR3, is DTGVSQNPRHKITKRGQNVTFRCDPISEHNRLYWYRQTLGQGPEFLTYFQNEAQLEKSRLLSDRFSAERPKGSFSTLEIQRTEQGDSAMYLCASRGGSSYEQYFGPGTRLTVT.

This rearrangement joins TRBV19 to TRBJ1-2, with D uncertain. This CDR3 comprises 13 residues. The germline V gene has CDR1 LNHDA and CDR2 SQIVND (reference sequence). V shed 8 bases and J shed 3 bases, with 13 bases lying between them. The CDR3 reads CASHKGSYYGYTF. The CDR3 region has the DNA TGTGCCAGTCATAAGGGATCGTACTATGGCTACACCTTC.

This clonotype came up many times. This chain joins TRBV28 and TRBJ1-5; D not resolved. The CDR3 has 11 residues. Looked up from germline, CDR1 is MDHEN and CDR2 is SYDVKM. Trimming removed 8 bases at V and 9 bases at J, with 11 bases between. CDR3 coding DNA: TGTGCCAGCTCTTTGGCTGGGCCCCAGCATTTT. Translation: CASSLAGPQHF.

This clonotype has at least ten counts. This chain uses TRBV7-9 with TRBJ2-5, with 7 bases that match TRBD2. Per the germline V gene, CDR1 is SEHNR and CDR2 is FQNEAQ (reference sequence). V was clipped by 2 bases and J by 5 bases; unmatched bases: 5. There are 14 residues in the CDR3. The CDR3 region is CASSLSGAGETQYF. CDR3 bases: TGTGCCAGCAGCTTAAGCGGGGCCGGGGAGACCCAGTACTTC.

This clonotype appeared a few times. This chain's CDR3 is CASSLRLAVYEQYF. The CDR3 nucleotides are TGTGCCAGCAGCTTGCGACTAGCGGTATACGAGCAGTACTTC. V and J are TRBV11-2 and TRBJ2-7; TRBD2 aligns across 9 bases. Germline V lookup: CDR1 SGHAT, CDR2 FQNNGV. The CDR3 is made up of 14 amino acids. V lost 3 bases, J lost 4 bases, and 4 bases stayed unmatched.

V usage is TRBV30 and J usage is TRBJ2-1; TRBD2 is a possible D gene (5 bases). V gave up 2 bases and J gave up 9 bases, with 14 bases separating them. Per germline, CDR1 GTSNPN and CDR2 SVGIG (reference sequence). The CDR3 length is 13 residues. CDR3 DNA: TGTGCCTGGAGTTCCGCTAGCCTCAGTGAGCAGTTCTTC. Translating it yields CAWSSASLSEQFF.

The gene calls are TRBV6-1 and TRBJ1-2; 7 positions agree with TRBD1. Per the germline V gene, CDR1 is MNHNS and CDR2 is SASEGT. The CDR3 has 15 amino acids. V shed 4 bases, J shed 4 bases, and the junction held 9 bases outside the gene matches. The CDR3 loop is CASSAPGQNFYGYTF. CDR3 sequence (DNA): TGTGCCAGCAGTGCCCCGGGACAGAACTTCTATGGCTACACCTTC.

A note on this clonotype: The junction departs from germline at one end; a sequencing error may be responsible. This chain links TRBV7-2 with TRBJ1-5; D may be TRBD1 (5 bases). CDR3 length: 17 amino acids. CDR1 is SGHTA, CDR2 FQGNSA, per germline. The CDR3 DNA is TGTGCCAGCAGCTTAGCAGCGGGGCCCAATGGCAATCAGCCCCGGCATTTT. Its protein product is CASSLAAGPNGNQPRHF.